This T cell receptor (beta chain) stems from a study of T cell repertoires in cytomegalovirus infection. Turning to the study itself: It was the public TCR beta signatures that indicated both CMV infection and matching HLA type. Study-wide results and caveats: Summed public TCR beta family frequency identified CMV carriers bearing the relevant HLA.

Using its own MiXCR run on the reads, TCRdb lists one record per CDR3 protein. The table lists around 100,000 distinct CDR3 sequences, 10% of them singletons. The CDR3 spans 11 residues. Trimming removed 0 bases at V and 13 bases at J, with 7 bases between. Germline assignment: CDR1 LNHDA and CDR2 SQIVND (reference sequence). Regarding this clonotype: Its antigen remains unidentified.

Sequenced input: PBMCs, sequenced either directly or after in vitro stimulation (not recorded which). The origin of this receptor is a human donor in good health (CMV status not recorded). Some clones in this sample may be carry-over from other donors' samples. The genes are TRBV19 and TRBJ2-1; D is unclear. DNA of the CDR3: TGTGCCAGTAGTATAGATCTGATACAGTTCTTC. The encoded protein is CASSIDLIQFF.